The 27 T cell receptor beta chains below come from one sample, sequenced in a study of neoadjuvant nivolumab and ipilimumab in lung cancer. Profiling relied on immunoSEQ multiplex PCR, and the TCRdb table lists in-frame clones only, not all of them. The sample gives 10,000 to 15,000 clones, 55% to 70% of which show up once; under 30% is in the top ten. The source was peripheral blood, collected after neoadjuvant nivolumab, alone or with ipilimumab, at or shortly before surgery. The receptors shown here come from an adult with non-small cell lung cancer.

For the CDR3, the DNA is TGTGCCAGCAGGGGGAGTGGATACGAGACCCAGTACTTC. Protein: CASRGSGYETQYF. The chain recombines TRBV6-5 with TRBJ2-5; a possible D gene is TRBD2 (5 bases). The CDR3 is 13 residues long. V was cut by 6 bases and J by 5 bases, with 13 bases left in between. CDR1 and CDR2 (germline): MNHEY, SVGAGI.

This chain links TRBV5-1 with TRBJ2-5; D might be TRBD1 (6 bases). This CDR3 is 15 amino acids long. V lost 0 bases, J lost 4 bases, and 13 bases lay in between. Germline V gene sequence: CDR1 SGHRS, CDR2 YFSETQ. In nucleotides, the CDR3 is TGCGCCAGCAGCTTGGCCGCAGGGGTCCGAGAGACCCAGTACTTC. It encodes CASSLAAGVRETQYF.

The chain's CDR3 is CASSLGSGSLEQYF. The CDR3 DNA sequence: TGTGCCAGCAGCTTAGGTAGCGGGTCCCTCGAGCAGTACTTC. This sequence joins TRBV7-2 and TRBJ2-7, with 7 bases lining up with TRBD2. The V gene end was trimmed by 1 base and the J gene end by 6 bases; junction bases not matched to a gene: 6. From germline, CDR1 is SGHTA and CDR2 FQGNSA. The CDR3 has 14 residues.

DNA for the CDR3: TGTGCCAGCTCACGCGACAGGGAATACTCCTACGAGCAGTACTTC. Amino acid sequence: CASSRDREYSYEQYF. The genes are TRBV18 and TRBJ2-7, with 7 bases aligning to TRBD1. V gave up 4 bases and J gave up 0 bases; unmatched junction bases: 6. The germline CDR1 and CDR2 sequences are KGHSH and LQKENI. The CDR3 length is 15 residues. The full variable domain, with the rest looked up from reference TRBV18 and TRBJ2-7, is NAGVMQNPRHLVRRRGQEARLRCSPMKGHSHVYWYRQLPEEGLKFMVYLQKENIIDESGMPKERFSAEFPKEGPSILRIQQVVRGDSAAYFCASSRDREYSYEQYFGPGTRLTVT.

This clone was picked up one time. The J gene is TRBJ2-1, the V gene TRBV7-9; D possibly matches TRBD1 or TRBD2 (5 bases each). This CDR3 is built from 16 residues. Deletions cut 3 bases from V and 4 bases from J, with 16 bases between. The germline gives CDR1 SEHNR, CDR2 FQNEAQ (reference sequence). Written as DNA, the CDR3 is TGTGCCAGCAGCTTCAGAGGGACGGGAAAGTACAATGAGCAGTTCTTC. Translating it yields CASSFRGTGKYNEQFF. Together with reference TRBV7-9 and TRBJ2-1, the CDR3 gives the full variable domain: DTGVSQNPRHKITKRGQNVTFRCDPISEHNRLYWYRQTLGQGPEFLTYFQNEAQLEKSRLLSDRFSAERPKGSFSTLEIQRTEQGDSAMYLCASSFRGTGKYNEQFFGPGTRLTVL.

CDR3 nucleotide sequence: TGCGCCAGCAGCCAAGATAAGGGGGGCTGGACCGGGGAGCTGTTTTTT. Amino acids: CASSQDKGGWTGELFF. This chain connects TRBV4-3 to TRBJ2-2; D is tentatively TRBD1 or TRBD2 (6 bases each). This CDR3 region has 16 residues. Germline V CDR1 and CDR2: LGHNA, YSLEER. V was shortened by 0 bases and J by 5 bases, with 13 bases between the two germline ends.

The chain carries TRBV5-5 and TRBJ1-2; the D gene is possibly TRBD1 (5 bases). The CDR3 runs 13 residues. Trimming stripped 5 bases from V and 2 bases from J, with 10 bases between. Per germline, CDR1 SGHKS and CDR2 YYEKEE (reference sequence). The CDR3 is CASRLGHNYGYTF. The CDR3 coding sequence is TGTGCCAGCAGGCTAGGACACAACTATGGCTACACCTTC. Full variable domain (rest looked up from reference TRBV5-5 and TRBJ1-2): DAGVTQSPTHLIKTRGQQVTLRCSPISGHKSVSWYQQVLGQGPQFIFQYYEKEERGRGNFPDRFSARQFPNYSSELNVNALLLGDSALYLCASRLGHNYGYTFGSGTRLTVV.

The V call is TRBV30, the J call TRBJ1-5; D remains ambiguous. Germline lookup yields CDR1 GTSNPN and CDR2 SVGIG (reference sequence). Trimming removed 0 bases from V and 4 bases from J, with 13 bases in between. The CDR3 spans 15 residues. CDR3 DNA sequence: TGTGCCTGGAGTGTTCCCCTCCGGGCAAATCAGCCCCAGCATTTT. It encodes CAWSVPLRANQPQHF.

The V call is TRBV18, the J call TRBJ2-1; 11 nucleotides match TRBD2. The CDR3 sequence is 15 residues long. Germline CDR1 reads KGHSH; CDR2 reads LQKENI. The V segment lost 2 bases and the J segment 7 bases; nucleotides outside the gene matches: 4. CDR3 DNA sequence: TGTGCCAGCTCACCAACACTAGCGGGAGAAAATGAGCAGTTCTTC. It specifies CASSPTLAGENEQFF.

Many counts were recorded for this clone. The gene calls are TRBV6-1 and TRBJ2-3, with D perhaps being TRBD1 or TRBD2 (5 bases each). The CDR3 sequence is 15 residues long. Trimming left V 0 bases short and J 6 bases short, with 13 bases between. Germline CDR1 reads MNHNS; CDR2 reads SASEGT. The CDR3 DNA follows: TGTGCCAGCAGTGAAGCGACTGGGGGACCGGATACGCAGTATTTT. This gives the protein CASSEATGGPDTQYF.

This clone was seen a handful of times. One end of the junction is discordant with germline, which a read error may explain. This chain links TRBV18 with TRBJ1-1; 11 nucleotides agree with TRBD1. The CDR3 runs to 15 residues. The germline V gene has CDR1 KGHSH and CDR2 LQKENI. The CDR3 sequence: CASSLDRGLKTEAFF. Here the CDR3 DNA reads TGTGCCAGCTCACTGGACAGGGGGCTGAAGACTGAAGCTTTCTTT.

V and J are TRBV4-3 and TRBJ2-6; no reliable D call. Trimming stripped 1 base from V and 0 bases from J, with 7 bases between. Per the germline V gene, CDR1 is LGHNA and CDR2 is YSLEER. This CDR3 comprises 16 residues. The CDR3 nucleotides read TGCGCCAGCAGCCAAGCGGCGCTCTCTGGGGCCAACGTCCTGACTTTC. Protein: CASSQAALSGANVLTF.

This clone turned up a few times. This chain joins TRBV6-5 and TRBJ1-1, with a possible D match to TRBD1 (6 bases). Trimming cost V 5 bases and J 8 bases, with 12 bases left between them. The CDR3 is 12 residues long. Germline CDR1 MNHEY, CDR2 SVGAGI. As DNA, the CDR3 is TGTGCCAGCAGTGGGGCCGGGACAGAAGCTTTCTTT. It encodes CASSGAGTEAFF.

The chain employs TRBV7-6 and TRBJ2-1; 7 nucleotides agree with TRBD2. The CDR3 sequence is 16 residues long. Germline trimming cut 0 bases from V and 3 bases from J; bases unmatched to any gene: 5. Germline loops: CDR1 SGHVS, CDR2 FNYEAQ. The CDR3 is CASSLADASGYNEQFF. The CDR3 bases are TGTGCCAGCAGCTTAGCGGACGCTAGCGGCTACAATGAGCAGTTCTTC.

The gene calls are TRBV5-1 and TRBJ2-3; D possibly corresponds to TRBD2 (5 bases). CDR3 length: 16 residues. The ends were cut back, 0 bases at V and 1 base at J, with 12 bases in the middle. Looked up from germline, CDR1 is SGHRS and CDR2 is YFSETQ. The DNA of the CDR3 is TGCGCCAGCAGCTTGGCCGAGGGTAGCGGCACAGATACGCAGTATTTT. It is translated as CASSLAEGSGTDTQYF. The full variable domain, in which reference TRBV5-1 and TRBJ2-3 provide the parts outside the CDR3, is KAGVTQTPRYLIKTRGQQVTLSCSPISGHRSVSWYQQTPGQGLQFLFEYFSETQRNKGNFPGRFSGRQFSNSRSEMNVSTLELGDSALYLCASSLAEGSGTDTQYFGPGTRLTVL.

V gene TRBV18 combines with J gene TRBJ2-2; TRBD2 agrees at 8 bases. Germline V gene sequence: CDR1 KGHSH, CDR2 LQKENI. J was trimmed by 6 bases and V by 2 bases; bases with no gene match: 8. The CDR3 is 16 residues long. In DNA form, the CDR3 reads TGTGCCAGCTCACCATTCGGACTAGCAGAGGCCGGGGAGCTGTTTTTT. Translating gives CASSPFGLAEAGELFF.

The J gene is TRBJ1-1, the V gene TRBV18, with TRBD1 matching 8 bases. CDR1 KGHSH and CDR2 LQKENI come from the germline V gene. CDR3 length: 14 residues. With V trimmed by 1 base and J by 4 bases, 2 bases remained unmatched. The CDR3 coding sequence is TGTGCCAGCTCACCACGGACAGGGACCACTGAAGCTTTCTTT. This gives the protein CASSPRTGTTEAFF.

CDR3 region: CASSWGGRLRLEQYF. The CDR3 coding sequence is TGTGCCAGCAGCTGGGGGGGCCGGTTACGGCTCGAGCAGTACTTC. The chain is built from TRBV7-2 and TRBJ2-7, with a tentative D call TRBD2 (7 bases). The CDR3 totals 15 residues. V was shortened by 4 bases and J by 6 bases, with 19 bases between the two germline ends. Germline CDR1 and CDR2: SGHTA and FQGNSA.

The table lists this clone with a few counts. The CDR3 DNA follows: TGTGCCAGCAGCTTAGCGAGAGCAGACGAGCAGTACTTC. It yields the protein CASSLARADEQYF. This sequence joins TRBV7-9 and TRBJ2-7; D is ambiguous. V lost 0 bases and J 5 bases, leaving 8 bases between the germline ends. The CDR3 sequence is 13 residues long. Germline CDR1 is SEHNR and CDR2 is FQNEAQ (reference sequence). Filled out from reference TRBV7-9 and TRBJ2-7, the complete variable domain reads DTGVSQNPRHKITKRGQNVTFRCDPISEHNRLYWYRQTLGQGPEFLTYFQNEAQLEKSRLLSDRFSAERPKGSFSTLEIQRTEQGDSAMYLCASSLARADEQYFGPGTRLTVT.

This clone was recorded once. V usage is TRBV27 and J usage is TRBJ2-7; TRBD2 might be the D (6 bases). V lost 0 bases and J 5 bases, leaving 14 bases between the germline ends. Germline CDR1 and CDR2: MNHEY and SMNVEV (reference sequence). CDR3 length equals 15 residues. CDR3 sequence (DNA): TGTGCCAGCAGTTTATCGATTGCGGGAACTGACGAGCAGTACTTC. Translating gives CASSLSIAGTDEQYF.

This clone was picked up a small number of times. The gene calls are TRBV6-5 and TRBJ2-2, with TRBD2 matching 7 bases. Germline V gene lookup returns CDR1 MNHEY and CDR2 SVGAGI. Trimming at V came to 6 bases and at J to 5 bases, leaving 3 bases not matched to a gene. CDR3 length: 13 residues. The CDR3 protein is CASSAGDTGELFF. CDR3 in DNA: TGTGCCAGCAGCGCGGGAGATACCGGGGAGCTGTTTTTT.

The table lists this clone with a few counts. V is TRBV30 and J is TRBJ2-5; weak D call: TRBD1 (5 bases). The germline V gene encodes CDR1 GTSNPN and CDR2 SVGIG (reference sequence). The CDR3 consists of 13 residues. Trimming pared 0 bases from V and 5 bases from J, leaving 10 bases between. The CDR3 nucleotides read TGTGCCTGGAGTGTAGGGGTGGGGGAGACCCAGTACTTC. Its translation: CAWSVGVGETQYF.

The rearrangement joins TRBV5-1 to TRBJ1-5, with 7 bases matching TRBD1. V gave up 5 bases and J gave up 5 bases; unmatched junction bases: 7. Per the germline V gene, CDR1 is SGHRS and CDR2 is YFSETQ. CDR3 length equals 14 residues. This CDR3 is CASREGTDYQPQHF. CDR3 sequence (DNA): TGCGCCAGCAGGGAGGGGACAGATTATCAGCCCCAGCATTTT.

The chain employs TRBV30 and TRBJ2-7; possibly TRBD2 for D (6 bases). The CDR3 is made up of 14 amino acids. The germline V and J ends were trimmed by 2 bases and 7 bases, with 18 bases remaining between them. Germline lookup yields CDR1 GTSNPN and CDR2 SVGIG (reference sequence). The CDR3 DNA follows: TGTGCCTGGAGTTTCATAGGAGGGATGGGGGAGCAGTACTTC. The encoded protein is CAWSFIGGMGEQYF.

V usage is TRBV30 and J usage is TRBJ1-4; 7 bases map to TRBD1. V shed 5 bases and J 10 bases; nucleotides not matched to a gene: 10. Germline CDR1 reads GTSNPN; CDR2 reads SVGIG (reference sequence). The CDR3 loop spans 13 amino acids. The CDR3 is CAWRRDRDGKLFF. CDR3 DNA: TGTGCCTGGCGCCGGGACAGAGATGGAAAACTGTTTTTT. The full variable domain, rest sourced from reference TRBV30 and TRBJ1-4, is SQTIHQWPATLVQPVGSPLSLECTVEGTSNPNLYWYRQAAGRGLQLLFYSVGIGQISSEVPQNLSASRPQDRQFILSSKKLLLSDSGFYLCAWRRDRDGKLFFGSGTQLSVL.

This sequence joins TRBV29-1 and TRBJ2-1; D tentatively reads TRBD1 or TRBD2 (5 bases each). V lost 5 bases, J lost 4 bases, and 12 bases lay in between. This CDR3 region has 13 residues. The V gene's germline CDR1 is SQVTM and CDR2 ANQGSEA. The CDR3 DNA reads TGCAGCGTTCACGGGACGGAATACAATGAGCAGTTCTTC. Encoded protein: CSVHGTEYNEQFF.

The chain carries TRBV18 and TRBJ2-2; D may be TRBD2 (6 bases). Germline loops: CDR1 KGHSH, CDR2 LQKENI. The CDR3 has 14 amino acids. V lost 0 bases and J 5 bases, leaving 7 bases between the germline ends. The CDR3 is CASSPPEGTGELFF. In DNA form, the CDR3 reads TGTGCCAGCTCACCACCGGAGGGGACCGGGGAGCTGTTTTTT.